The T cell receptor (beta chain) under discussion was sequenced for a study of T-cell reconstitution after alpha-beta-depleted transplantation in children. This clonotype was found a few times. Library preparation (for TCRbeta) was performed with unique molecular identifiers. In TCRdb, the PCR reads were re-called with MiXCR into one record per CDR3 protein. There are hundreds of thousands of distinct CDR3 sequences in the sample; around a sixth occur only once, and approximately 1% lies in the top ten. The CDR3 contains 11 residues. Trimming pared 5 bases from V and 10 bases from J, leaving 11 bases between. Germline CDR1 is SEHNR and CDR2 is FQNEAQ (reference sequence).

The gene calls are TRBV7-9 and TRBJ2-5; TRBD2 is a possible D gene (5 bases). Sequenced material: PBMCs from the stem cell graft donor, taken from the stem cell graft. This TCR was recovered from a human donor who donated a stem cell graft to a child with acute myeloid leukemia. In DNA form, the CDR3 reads TGTGCCAGCAGCCTCTCCCGGGACCAGTACTTC. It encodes CASSLSRDQYF.